This record looks at one T cell receptor beta chain sequence and its context. Data came from immunoSEQ multiplex PCR; TCRdb stores just in-frame clones and leaves some out. The table has under 200,000 clones, around 90% seen once. These data come from a study of blood T cell repertoires in COVID-19. Whole-study context: Samples came from the United States, Italy and Spain, spanning acute and convalescent COVID-19.

V lost 7 bases and J 6 bases, leaving 12 bases between the germline ends. The CDR3 covers 13 residues. Germline V gives CDR1 MNHNY, CDR2 SVGAGI (reference sequence). The V gene is TRBV6-6, the J gene TRBJ1-4, with a possible D match to TRBD1 (5 bases). Source material: peripheral blood. The TCR was taken from a man in his fifties or sixties who had recovered from COVID-19. The CDR3 region is CASKSPRDEKLFF. The CDR3 coding sequence is TGTGCCAGCAAAAGCCCCAGGGATGAAAAACTGTTTTTT.